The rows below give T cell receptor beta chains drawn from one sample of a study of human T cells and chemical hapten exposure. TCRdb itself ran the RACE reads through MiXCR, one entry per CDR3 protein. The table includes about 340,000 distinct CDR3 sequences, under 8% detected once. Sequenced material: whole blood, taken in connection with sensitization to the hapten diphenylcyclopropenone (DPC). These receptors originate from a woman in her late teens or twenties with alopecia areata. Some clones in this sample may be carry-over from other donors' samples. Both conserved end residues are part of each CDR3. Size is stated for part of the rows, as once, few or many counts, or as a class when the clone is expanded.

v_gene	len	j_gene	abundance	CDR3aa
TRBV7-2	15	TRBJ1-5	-	CASSLQTGSNQPQHF
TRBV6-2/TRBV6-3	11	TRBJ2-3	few	CASSPGHTQYF
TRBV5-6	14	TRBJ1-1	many	CASSLPGSNTEAFF
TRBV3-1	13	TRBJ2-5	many	CASSDGGQETQYF
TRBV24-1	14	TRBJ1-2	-	CATSDPGRGVGYTF
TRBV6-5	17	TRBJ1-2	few	CASSYSGSGGGIYGYTF
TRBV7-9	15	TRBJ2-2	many	CASSSTGTGTGELFF
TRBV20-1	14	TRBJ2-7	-	CSARAGGRDYEQYF
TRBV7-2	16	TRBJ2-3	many	CASSLSLSGGANTQYF
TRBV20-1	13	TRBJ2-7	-	CSRYGFHSYEQYF